This passage covers 23 T cell receptor beta chains from one sample sequenced in a study of shared clonotypes between healthy human individuals (dated by TCRdb to 2020 to 2022). The library was produced with the immunoSEQ multiplex PCR assay. TCRdb re-hosts the immuneACCESS table, in-frame sequences only. Its copies lack some clones; in the studies checked, an unresolved V gene accounts for under half of them, and the cause for the rest is not known. Here the sample has around 2.3 million clones; 90% to 97% occur a single time. The ten largest clones represent over 0.1% of the sample. The sequenced sample was naive CD4+ T cells sorted from blood. This sample's cell subset or site label indicates: CD45RA+ positively selected. All receptors derive from a man younger than 35 in good health.

J is TRBJ2-7 and V is TRBV4-2, with 11 bases fitting TRBD2. Trimming cost V 0 bases and J 5 bases; bases outside gene matches: 3. CDR1 LGHNA and CDR2 YNFKEQ come from the germline V gene. The CDR3 runs 15 residues. The CDR3 loop reads CASSQETSGGHEQYF. For the CDR3, the DNA is TGTGCCAGCAGCCAAGAAACTAGCGGGGGCCACGAGCAGTACTTC.

This chain joins TRBV29-1 and TRBJ2-7; either TRBD1 or TRBD2 may supply D (6 bases each). This CDR3 region has 12 residues. Trimming stripped 7 bases from V and 0 bases from J, with 10 bases between. Germline assignment: CDR1 SQVTM and CDR2 ANQGSEA. The CDR3 nucleotides are TGCAGCGGGGGGGACATCTCCTACGAGCAGTACTTC. As protein: CSGGDISYEQYF.

The chain has TRBV9 and TRBJ1-3; weak D call: TRBD1 (6 bases). Trimming pared 2 bases from V and 4 bases from J, leaving 13 bases between. CDR3 length equals 15 residues. Looked up from germline, CDR1 is SGDLS and CDR2 is YYNGEE. The CDR3 reads CASSVRPGQGNTIYF. CDR3 bases: TGTGCCAGCAGCGTCCGGCCGGGACAAGGAAACACCATATATTTT.

The rearrangement joins TRBV9 to TRBJ1-5; D gene uncertain. CDR3 length equals 15 residues. CDR1 is SGDLS, CDR2 YYNGEE, per germline. V dropped 10 bases and J dropped 1 base, with 18 bases sitting between them. This CDR3 reads CASSAGVLSNQPQHF. The CDR3 DNA reads TGTGCCTCATCCGCCGGGGTTTTAAGCAATCAGCCCCAGCATTTT.

The V call is TRBV10-3, the J call TRBJ2-1; 9 positions match TRBD2. CDR1 and CDR2 from the germline V gene are ENHRY and SYGVKD. The ends lost 7 bases at V and 3 bases at J; junction bases unmatched: 16. This CDR3 is 18 amino acids long. The CDR3 is CAITRVGSGRSDYNEQFF. Written as DNA, the CDR3 is TGTGCCATCACCCGGGTTGGTAGCGGGAGATCGGACTACAATGAGCAGTTCTTC.

The chain couples TRBV11-3 to TRBJ2-1, with TRBD2 matching 8 bases. This CDR3 is 15 amino acids long. V shed 5 bases and J 6 bases; nucleotides not matched to a gene: 9. The germline V gene encodes CDR1 SGHNT and CDR2 YENEEA. In nucleotides, the CDR3 is TGTGCCAGCAGCCCGGGGGGGACTAGTCGCAATGAGCAGTTCTTC. This codes for CASSPGGTSRNEQFF.

The chain employs TRBV11-3 and TRBJ2-5; D is possibly TRBD2 (5 bases). Trimming stripped 6 bases from V and 5 bases from J, with 16 bases between. The germline V gene encodes CDR1 SGHNT and CDR2 YENEEA. The CDR3 extends over 14 amino acids. CDR3 region: CASSPGNGLETQYF. The CDR3 DNA sequence: TGTGCCAGCAGTCCGGGAAACGGGTTGGAGACCCAGTACTTC.

This chain links TRBV5-1 with TRBJ2-5; tentatively, D is TRBD2 (6 bases). The germline V gene has CDR1 SGHRS and CDR2 YFSETQ. With 2 bases removed from V and 3 bases from J, the gap between germline ends came to 14 bases. This CDR3 region has 15 residues. CDR3 residues: CASSLLGGWEETQYF. The CDR3 coding sequence is TGCGCCAGCAGCTTATTGGGGGGATGGGAAGAGACCCAGTACTTC. Full variable domain (missing parts from reference TRBV5-1 and TRBJ2-5): KAGVTQTPRYLIKTRGQQVTLSCSPISGHRSVSWYQQTPGQGLQFLFEYFSETQRNKGNFPGRFSGRQFSNSRSEMNVSTLELGDSALYLCASSLLGGWEETQYFGPGTRLLVL.

V is TRBV5-1 and J is TRBJ2-5; possibly TRBD2 for D (5 bases). This CDR3 is 16 amino acids long. V lost 5 bases to trimming and J lost 5 bases, with 22 bases between them. Germline CDR1 SGHRS, CDR2 YFSETQ. CDR3 DNA: TGCGCCAGCAGTTCGGGATCGGATGCCGGGCGGGAGACCCAGTACTTC. It specifies CASSSGSDAGRETQYF. Variable domain in full (rest from reference TRBV5-1 and TRBJ2-5): KAGVTQTPRYLIKTRGQQVTLSCSPISGHRSVSWYQQTPGQGLQFLFEYFSETQRNKGNFPGRFSGRQFSNSRSEMNVSTLELGDSALYLCASSSGSDAGRETQYFGPGTRLLVL.

A single count supports this clone. CDR3 sequence: CASSRPGSGNTIYF. Here the CDR3 DNA reads TGTGCCAGCAGCAGACCAGGCTCTGGAAACACCATATATTTT. The chain combines TRBV5-4 with TRBJ1-3; D remains ambiguous. Germline V gene lookup returns CDR1 SGHNT and CDR2 YYREEE (reference sequence). This CDR3 is built from 14 residues. The germline V and J ends were trimmed by 4 bases and 0 bases, with 8 bases remaining between them.

The rearrangement uses TRBV27 and TRBJ2-3; 8 bases match TRBD1. V lost 2 bases to trimming and J lost 0 bases; unmatched junction nucleotides: 7. This CDR3 is 17 amino acids long. CDR1 and CDR2 from the germline V gene are MNHEY and SMNVEV (reference sequence). The CDR3 nucleotides read TGTGCCAGCAGTTTACGACGGACAGGGTTTAGCACAGATACGCAGTATTTT. Protein: CASSLRRTGFSTDTQYF.

With respect to this clone: This same CDR3 is encoded by further DNA sequences in the sample. This chain joins TRBV18 and TRBJ2-2; a possible D gene is TRBD1 (5 bases). V shed 1 base and J shed 4 bases, with 7 bases lying between them. The CDR3 consists of 14 residues. Germline loops: CDR1 KGHSH, CDR2 LQKENI. The CDR3 loop is CASSPQGFTGELFF. The CDR3 bases are TGTGCCAGCTCACCACAGGGGTTCACCGGGGAGCTGTTTTTT.

The chain is built from TRBV10-1 and TRBJ2-7; 10 positions agree with TRBD1. From germline, CDR1 is WNHNN and CDR2 SYGVQD (reference sequence). The CDR3 sequence is 16 residues long. Trimming removed 6 bases from V and 2 bases from J; junction bases left unmatched: 10. In DNA form, the CDR3 reads TGCGCCAGCAGACGTCCCGGGACAGGGGCTACCTACGAGCAGTACTTC. Protein product: CASRRPGTGATYEQYF.

The chain employs TRBV25-1 and TRBJ2-5, with D possibly called TRBD1 or TRBD2 (6 bases each). V was clipped by 5 bases and J by 5 bases, with 18 bases between them. The V gene's germline CDR1 is MGHDK and CDR2 SYGVNS. The CDR3 loop spans 15 amino acids. CDR3 loop: CASSPYGGIGETQYF. In nucleotides, the CDR3 is TGTGCCAGCAGTCCGTACGGGGGCATTGGGGAGACCCAGTACTTC. The complete variable domain, with remaining parts taken from reference TRBV25-1 and TRBJ2-5, reads EADIYQTPRYLVIGTGKKITLECSQTMGHDKMYWYQQDPGMELHLIHYSYGVNSTEKGDLSSESTVSRIRTEHFPLTLESARPSHTSQYLCASSPYGGIGETQYFGPGTRLLVL.

The chain employs TRBV5-1 and TRBJ2-3; no clear D. V dropped 4 bases and J dropped 2 bases, with 14 bases sitting between them. The CDR3 has 15 amino acids. CDR1 is SGHRS and CDR2 is YFSETQ in the germline V gene. The CDR3 DNA is TGCGCCAGCAGCCACCCGGTTACCGACACAGATACGCAGTATTTT. It is translated as CASSHPVTDTDTQYF. Supplemented by reference TRBV5-1 and TRBJ2-3, the full variable domain reads KAGVTQTPRYLIKTRGQQVTLSCSPISGHRSVSWYQQTPGQGLQFLFEYFSETQRNKGNFPGRFSGRQFSNSRSEMNVSTLELGDSALYLCASSHPVTDTDTQYFGPGTRLTVL.

Regarding this clone: The sample holds other DNA sequences that translate to the same CDR3. V and J are TRBV5-4 and TRBJ2-7; D unresolved. Germline-derived CDR1 and CDR2 are SGHNT and YYREEE (reference sequence). CDR3 length: 13 amino acids. Trimming cost V 0 bases and J 2 bases, with 6 bases left between them. The CDR3 loop reads CASSLGGPYEQYF. The CDR3 DNA reads as TGTGCCAGCAGCTTGGGTGGCCCCTACGAGCAGTACTTC.

About this clone itself: Other DNA sequences in the same sample also yield this CDR3. J is TRBJ2-3 and V is TRBV29-1; 7 positions agree with TRBD2. This CDR3 contains 13 residues. With 6 bases clipped from V and 0 bases from J, the junction kept 3 bases outside the gene matches. The V gene's germline CDR1 is SQVTM and CDR2 ANQGSEA. The CDR3 sequence is CSVGGRSTDTQYF. In DNA, the CDR3 is TGCAGCGTCGGGGGGAGGAGCACAGATACGCAGTATTTT.

The chain recombines TRBV7-2 with TRBJ1-5; the D is unclear. With 5 bases removed from V and 9 bases from J, the gap between germline ends came to 17 bases. The length of the CDR3 is 14 residues. The germline CDR1 and CDR2 sequences are SGHTA and FQGNSA. For the CDR3, the DNA is TGTGCCAGCAGCCCGGACGGACTTTCTCCGCCCCAGCATTTT. It codes for CASSPDGLSPPQHF.

This clone was seen just once. The chain has TRBV27 and TRBJ2-7; TRBD1 agrees at 7 bases. There are 14 residues in the CDR3. From germline, CDR1 is MNHEY and CDR2 SMNVEV (reference sequence). J lost 7 bases, V lost 4 bases, and 10 bases had no gene match. The CDR3 spells CASSSRQGLGEQYF. The CDR3 DNA follows: TGTGCCAGCAGTTCCAGACAGGGCCTAGGAGAGCAGTACTTC.

Details on this clone: The sample carries other DNA sequences with the same CDR3. The V gene is TRBV6-5, the J gene TRBJ2-7; 8 bases line up with TRBD1. The CDR3 totals 13 residues. V shed 2 bases, J shed 3 bases, and the junction held 0 bases outside the gene matches. Germline lookup yields CDR1 MNHEY and CDR2 SVGAGI. The CDR3 nucleotides read TGTGCCAGCAGTTACGGGACAGGCTACGAGCAGTACTTC. Its translation is CASSYGTGYEQYF.

The CDR3 is CASSLNGYNSPLHF. CDR3 nucleotide sequence: TGTGCCAGCAGTTTAAATGGCTATAATTCACCCCTCCACTTT. The chain links TRBV27 to TRBJ1-6; unclear D gene. CDR3 length: 14 amino acids. V lost 2 bases and J lost 3, with 5 bases in between. Per the germline V gene, CDR1 is MNHEY and CDR2 is SMNVEV (reference sequence).

The chain employs TRBV7-2 and TRBJ1-1; D call uncertain. Between the trimmed V and J ends, which lost 1 base and 7 bases, there was a span of 10 bases. Germline values: CDR1 SGHTA, CDR2 FQGNSA. This CDR3 is 13 amino acids long. CDR3: CASSLGPALEAFF. The CDR3 region has the DNA TGTGCCAGCAGCTTAGGACCTGCCCTTGAAGCTTTCTTT.

This clone has only one observation. The gene calls are TRBV5-1 and TRBJ2-7; D is ambiguous. V was cut by 1 base and J by 2 bases, with 10 bases left in between. Germline V lookup: CDR1 SGHRS, CDR2 YFSETQ. CDR3 length equals 14 residues. The CDR3 nucleotides are TGCGCCAGCAGCTTGACAGCCCTGGCCTACGAGCAGTACTTC. Amino acid sequence: CASSLTALAYEQYF. The full variable domain, in which reference TRBV5-1 and TRBJ2-7 provide the parts outside the CDR3, is KAGVTQTPRYLIKTRGQQVTLSCSPISGHRSVSWYQQTPGQGLQFLFEYFSETQRNKGNFPGRFSGRQFSNSRSEMNVSTLELGDSALYLCASSLTALAYEQYFGPGTRLTVT.